The 25 T cell receptor beta chains below all came from one sample that was sequenced in a study of CD8 T cells in Susac syndrome. Random hexamers primed reverse transcription of about 0.45 to 1 ug RNA. TCRdb itself ran the immunoSEQ multiplex PCR reads through MiXCR, one entry per CDR3 protein. The table has some 180,000 distinct CDR3 sequences, about 95% seen once. Sequenced material: CD4+ T cells from PBMCs. The receptors originated from a human donor with Susac syndrome.

In its sample, this clonotype was seen once. V is TRBV15 and J is TRBJ1-2, with D possibly matching TRBD1 (6 bases). The ends were cut back, 0 bases at V and 2 bases at J, with 13 bases in the middle. Per the germline V gene, CDR1 is LNHNV and CDR2 is YYDKDF (reference sequence). The CDR3 has 16 amino acids. The CDR3 nucleotides read TGTGCCACCAGCAGAGATAGACAGGAAGGGAACTATGGCTACACCTTC. This gives the protein CATSRDRQEGNYGYTF.

This chain connects TRBV5-1 to TRBJ2-2; 9 bases fit TRBD2. This CDR3 has 16 residues. The germline CDR1 and CDR2 sequences are SGHRS and YFSETQ. V lost 0 bases, J lost 7 bases, and 7 bases stayed unmatched. CDR3 nucleotides: TGCGCCAGCAGCTTGGAGCCTAGCGGGGCTGTCGGGGAGCTGTTTTTT. Protein: CASSLEPSGAVGELFF.

The chain couples TRBV25-1 to TRBJ2-3, with 9 bases aligning to TRBD1. This CDR3 contains 16 residues. J lost 3 bases, V lost 5 bases, and 9 bases had no gene match. Germline assignment: CDR1 MGHDK and CDR2 SYGVNS. The CDR3 coding sequence is TGTGCCAGCAGTTCGCGGGACAGGGCGGGGACAGATACGCAGTATTTT. Its translation: CASSSRDRAGTDTQYF.

The J gene is TRBJ2-5, the V gene TRBV20-1; tentatively, D is TRBD2 (7 bases). V lost 5 bases and J lost 1, with 17 bases in between. There are 15 residues in the CDR3. The germline gives CDR1 DFQATT, CDR2 SNEGSKA (reference sequence). CDR3 coding DNA: TGCAGTGCTGGGCAGGGCGGGGGCCTCCAAGAGACCCAGTACTTC. It encodes CSAGQGGGLQETQYF.

The chain employs TRBV30 and TRBJ1-5; D is ambiguous. Trimming shortened V by 1 base and J by 4 bases, and 11 bases separated the two germline ends. This CDR3 is 14 amino acids long. CDR1 is GTSNPN and CDR2 is SVGIG in the germline V gene (reference sequence). The CDR3 loop is CAWSAGLSNQPQHF. The CDR3 DNA is TGTGCCTGGAGTGCCGGCCTCTCAAATCAGCCCCAGCATTTT.

This chain joins TRBV20-1 and TRBJ2-1; D might be TRBD1 or TRBD2, each matching 6 bases. Germline CDR1 DFQATT, CDR2 SNEGSKA (reference sequence). The CDR3 runs to 15 residues. V shed 0 bases and J shed 0 bases, with 9 bases lying between them. The CDR3 nucleotides are TGCAGTGCTAGAGATGGGGGGCTCTCCTACAATGAGCAGTTCTTC. Translated: CSARDGGLSYNEQFF.

J is TRBJ2-5 and V is TRBV20-1; 8 bases fit TRBD1. The length of the CDR3 is 14 residues. The junction had 8 bases not matched to a gene; V was cut back by 7 bases and J by 1 base. Germline CDR1 reads DFQATT; CDR2 reads SNEGSKA (reference sequence). Here the CDR3 DNA reads TGCAGTGTCTTCGGCAGGGGGCCCCAAGAGACCCAGTACTTC. Translation: CSVFGRGPQETQYF.

The chain joins TRBV29-1 to TRBJ2-4; no clear D. V was cut by 7 bases and J by 5 bases, with 9 bases left in between. This CDR3 region has 11 residues. CDR1 and CDR2 from the germline V gene are SQVTM and ANQGSEA. CDR3 nucleotide sequence: TGCAGCGGCGAGCAGGAAAACATTCAGTACTTC. It is translated as CSGEQENIQYF.

The chain carries TRBV7-9 and TRBJ2-7, with D perhaps given as TRBD1 or TRBD2 (5 bases each). V gave up 3 bases and J gave up 3 bases, with 12 bases separating them. The germline CDR1 and CDR2 sequences are SEHNR and FQNEAQ (reference sequence). The CDR3 has 14 residues. CDR3 nucleotides: TGTGCCAGCAGCTTCGGGACGGCGGACTACGAGCAGTACTTC. Translation: CASSFGTADYEQYF.

The chain employs TRBV15 and TRBJ2-1, with D perhaps TRBD1 (6 bases). The CDR3 sequence is 16 residues long. Germline assignment: CDR1 LNHNV and CDR2 YYDKDF (reference sequence). Trimming cost V 1 base and J 4 bases, with 14 bases left between them. The CDR3 loop is CATSRARIGQYNEQFF. In DNA, the CDR3 is TGTGCCACCAGCAGAGCCCGGATTGGACAGTACAATGAGCAGTTCTTC.

The chain carries TRBV4-2 and TRBJ1-2; TRBD1 aligns across 8 bases. The CDR3 is made up of 17 amino acids. In germline, CDR1 is LGHNA, CDR2 YNFKEQ. The J segment lost 4 bases and the V segment lost 0 bases, leaving 10 bases of the junction unmatched. The CDR3 loop is CASSQDPGQGRAYGYTF. The DNA for the CDR3 is TGTGCCAGCAGCCAAGATCCCGGACAGGGTCGCGCCTATGGCTACACCTTC.

This rearrangement joins TRBV3-1 to TRBJ1-1, with D maybe TRBD1 (6 bases). The CDR3 covers 14 residues. Germline values: CDR1 LGHDT, CDR2 YNNKEL (reference sequence). The V end was cut by 1 base, the J end by 5 bases, with 11 bases between. CDR3 bases: TGTGCCAGCAGCCAAGGGGGGGGCCTTACTGAAGCTTTCTTT. It is translated as CASSQGGGLTEAFF.

The rearrangement uses TRBV6-5 and TRBJ2-5; D is possibly TRBD1 (6 bases). V lost 6 bases, J lost 1 base, and 15 bases lay in between. This CDR3 is 15 amino acids long. Germline CDR1 and CDR2: MNHEY and SVGAGI. CDR3 sequence reads: CASRQRTGIQETQYF. DNA for the CDR3: TGTGCCAGCAGACAAAGAACAGGGATCCAAGAGACCCAGTACTTC.

This chain connects TRBV19 to TRBJ2-7, with a possible D match to TRBD1 (6 bases). CDR3 length: 15 amino acids. V lost 1 base, J lost 2 bases, and 12 bases lay in between. In germline, CDR1 is LNHDA, CDR2 SQIVND (reference sequence). The CDR3 nucleotides are TGTGCCAGTAGTATAGGACCCGGACAGCCCTACGAGCAGTACTTC. Translation gives CASSIGPGQPYEQYF.

The chain combines TRBV3-1 with TRBJ1-1; D is ambiguous. CDR3 length: 19 amino acids. CDR1 and CDR2 (germline): LGHDT, YNNKEL (reference sequence). The ends were cut back, 0 bases at V and 1 base at J, with 21 bases in the middle. This chain's CDR3 is CASSQENIGPRTQNTEAFF. CDR3 in DNA: TGTGCCAGCAGCCAAGAAAATATAGGACCGAGGACCCAGAACACTGAAGCTTTCTTT. Complete variable domain (other parts from reference TRBV3-1 and TRBJ1-1): DTAVSQTPKYLVTQMGNDKSIKCEQNLGHDTMYWYKQDSKKFLKIMFSYNNKELIINETVPNRFSPKSPDKAHLNLHINSLELGDSAVYFCASSQENIGPRTQNTEAFFGQGTRLTVV.

The chain has TRBV20-1 and TRBJ2-7; D is uncertain. The CDR3 has 15 residues. Trimming took off 8 bases at V and 2 bases at J, with 22 bases between the two ends. Germline V gene lookup returns CDR1 DFQATT and CDR2 SNEGSKA (reference sequence). The CDR3 region is CSPFLRFHDTYEQYF. The CDR3 DNA is TGCAGTCCGTTCCTTCGCTTCCATGATACCTACGAGCAGTACTTC.

The rearrangement uses TRBV19 and TRBJ2-2; no clear D gene. V lost 6 bases and J 6 bases, leaving 11 bases between the germline ends. The CDR3 is 13 residues long. The V gene's germline CDR1 is LNHDA and CDR2 SQIVND (reference sequence). Written as DNA, the CDR3 is TGTGCCAGTAGCGGTCGAGAAGCCGGGGAGCTGTTTTTT. Amino acids: CASSGREAGELFF.

The rearrangement uses TRBV12-3 or TRBV12-4 and TRBJ2-3; the D is unclear. The V gene lost 4 bases and the J gene lost 6 bases, with 14 bases spanning the gap. This CDR3 comprises 14 residues. CDR3 DNA sequence: TGTGCCAGCAGTTCACGACGATTGTCGGATACGCAGTATTTT. Translation: CASSSRRLSDTQYF.

V is TRBV2 and J is TRBJ2-1; 7 bases align to TRBD2. V was clipped by 1 base and J by 6 bases; unmatched bases: 15. The V gene's germline CDR1 is SNHLY and CDR2 FYNNEI. The length of the CDR3 is 18 residues. The CDR3 is CASSEGGPGLAVINEQFF. The CDR3 coding sequence is TGTGCCAGCAGTGAAGGTGGTCCCGGGCTAGCGGTAATCAATGAGCAGTTCTTC.

V gene TRBV18 combines with J gene TRBJ2-2; TRBD2 aligns across 7 bases. The CDR3 contains 16 residues. V dropped 0 bases and J dropped 1; count of bases not matched to a gene: 2. Per the germline V gene, CDR1 is KGHSH and CDR2 is LQKENI. The CDR3, as DNA: TGTGCCAGCTCACCACCGAGCGGGATGAACACCGGGGAGCTGTTTTTT. This encodes CASSPPSGMNTGELFF.

V is TRBV29-1 and J is TRBJ2-1; a possible D gene is TRBD2 (5 bases). CDR1 and CDR2 (germline): SQVTM, ANQGSEA. Trimming took off 7 bases at V and 4 bases at J, with 17 bases between the two ends. The CDR3 contains 14 residues. The CDR3 protein is CSGTRIGLYNEQFF. CDR3 coding DNA: TGCAGCGGGACTCGAATTGGGCTATACAATGAGCAGTTCTTC.

The CDR3 DNA sequence: TGCAGCGTATGGGGGGGCCGGGGGACAGACCTTGAAGCTTTCTTT. Amino acids: CSVWGGRGTDLEAFF. The chain couples TRBV29-1 to TRBJ1-1; 7 nucleotides match TRBD1. Germline-derived CDR1 and CDR2 are SQVTM and ANQGSEA. The CDR3 totals 15 residues. V dropped 6 bases and J dropped 7; count of bases not matched to a gene: 17.

The V and J genes are TRBV2 and TRBJ1-1, with D maybe TRBD1 (6 bases). Germline V CDR1 and CDR2: SNHLY, FYNNEI. This CDR3 has 14 amino acids. The ends were cut back, 7 bases at V and 0 bases at J, with 12 bases in the middle. CDR3 coding DNA: TGTGCCAGCAACGAACAGGGCATGAACACTGAAGCTTTCTTT. Protein sequence: CASNEQGMNTEAFF.

This chain uses TRBV7-2 with TRBJ2-7; tentative D call: TRBD1 (6 bases). The CDR3 is made up of 13 amino acids. V dropped 6 bases and J dropped 3 bases, with 12 bases sitting between them. Germline lookup yields CDR1 SGHTA and CDR2 FQGNSA. The CDR3, as DNA: TGTGCCAGCAGATCAACAGGGCGCTACGAGCAGTACTTC. It translates to CASRSTGRYEQYF.

The V call is TRBV9, the J call TRBJ2-1; TRBD1 agrees at 8 bases. Looked up from germline, CDR1 is SGDLS and CDR2 is YYNGEE. CDR3 size: 15 residues. The V gene end was trimmed by 4 bases and the J gene end by 7 bases; junction bases not matched to a gene: 10. This chain's CDR3 is CASSPRQGRGNEQFF. The CDR3 nucleotides read TGTGCCAGCAGCCCGCGACAGGGGCGCGGGAATGAGCAGTTCTTC.